Following are 27 T cell receptor beta chains from one sample sequenced in a study of blood T cell repertoires in COVID-19. Data came from immunoSEQ multiplex PCR; TCRdb stores just in-frame clones and leaves some out. The sample shows 40,000 to 45,000 clones, about nine tenths of them seen only once. The specimen was peripheral blood. The receptors were gathered from a man aged 50-59 years with active COVID-19.

This chain connects TRBV7-9 to TRBJ2-2; possibly TRBD1 for D (5 bases). V lost 5 bases, J lost 7 bases, and 14 bases lay in between. The CDR3 is 14 residues long. Germline V gene lookup returns CDR1 SEHNR and CDR2 FQNEAQ (reference sequence). The CDR3 spells CASSQSDRFGELFF. The CDR3 nucleotides are TGTGCCAGCAGCCAGTCAGACAGATTCGGGGAGCTGTTTTTT.

V and J are TRBV30 and TRBJ1-3; D not resolved. Germline V gene data show CDR1 as GTSNPN and CDR2 as SVGIG (reference sequence). The V gene lost 2 bases and the J gene lost 1 base, with 6 bases spanning the gap. The CDR3 runs to 13 residues. In DNA, the CDR3 is TGTGCCTGGAGTCAGACATCTGGAAACACCATATATTTT. It is translated as CAWSQTSGNTIYF.

The table lists this clone with a few counts. This sequence joins TRBV5-1 and TRBJ2-5, with D possibly being TRBD1 (6 bases). Trimming stripped 0 bases from V and 5 bases from J, with 14 bases between. CDR3 length: 15 amino acids. CDR1 is SGHRS, CDR2 YFSETQ, per germline. The CDR3 DNA reads as TGCGCCAGCAGCTTGGGGACACAGGGTTGGGAGACCCAGTACTTC. This sequence encodes CASSLGTQGWETQYF.

V and J are TRBV27 and TRBJ2-7; D might be TRBD1 (5 bases). There are 13 residues in the CDR3. V shed 8 bases and J shed 2 bases, with 13 bases lying between them. The germline gives CDR1 MNHEY, CDR2 SMNVEV (reference sequence). CDR3: CASGVGHTYEQYF. The CDR3 region has the DNA TGTGCCAGCGGGGTTGGACACACCTACGAGCAGTACTTC.

The chain combines TRBV12-3 or TRBV12-4 with TRBJ2-2, with a weak D call TRBD2 (5 bases). The V and J ends lost 6 bases and 7 bases respectively, with 12 bases between them. The CDR3 is 13 amino acids. CDR3 nucleotide sequence: TGTGCCAGCAGGAATTTGGCGGGCGGGGAGCTGTTTTTT. Its protein product is CASRNLAGGELFF.

The chain combines TRBV3-1 (or the pseudogene TRBV3-2) with TRBJ1-5; no reliable D call. The CDR3 spans 14 residues. Germline CDR1 reads LGHDT; CDR2 reads YNNKEL (reference sequence). The V and J ends lost 4 bases and 3 bases respectively, with 10 bases between them. The chain's CDR3 is CASSPGLANQPQHF. The CDR3 coding sequence is TGTGCCAGCAGCCCCGGACTGGCCAATCAGCCCCAGCATTTT.

The gene calls are TRBV5-1 and TRBJ1-2; 9 nucleotides line up with TRBD1. Germline V gene lookup returns CDR1 SGHRS and CDR2 YFSETQ. This CDR3 spans 14 amino acids. The V segment lost 3 bases and the J segment 6 bases; nucleotides outside the gene matches: 6. The CDR3 sequence: CASSWDRARNGYTF. The CDR3 nucleotides read TGCGCCAGCAGCTGGGACAGGGCGCGCAATGGCTACACCTTC.

V is TRBV27 and J is TRBJ2-3; 7 nucleotides agree with TRBD1. The germline V gene encodes CDR1 MNHEY and CDR2 SMNVEV (reference sequence). The junction had 3 bases not matched to a gene; V was cut back by 4 bases and J by 5 bases. This CDR3 region has 13 residues. In DNA form, the CDR3 reads TGTGCCAGCAGTTCGACAGGGCGAGATACGCAGTATTTT. Its protein product is CASSSTGRDTQYF.

The J gene is TRBJ1-3, the V gene TRBV4-2; D gene unclear. Germline loops: CDR1 LGHNA, CDR2 YNFKEQ. V gave up 0 bases and J gave up 0 bases, with 9 bases separating them. The CDR3 runs 16 residues. The CDR3 DNA reads as TGTGCCAGCAGCCAAGAACCATTGAGCTCTGGAAACACCATATATTTT. This sequence encodes CASSQEPLSSGNTIYF.

DNA for the CDR3: TGTGCCAGTAGTCTCCCAGCAACTAATGAAAAACTGTTTTTT. Its protein is CASSLPATNEKLFF. This chain connects TRBV19 to TRBJ1-4; D remains ambiguous. The CDR3 consists of 14 residues. Germline V gene lookup returns CDR1 LNHDA and CDR2 SQIVND (reference sequence). V was trimmed by 5 bases and J by 0 bases, leaving 7 bases between them.

The V call is TRBV30, the J call TRBJ2-7, with D hard to call. The CDR3 length is 12 residues. V lost 0 bases and J lost 7, with 10 bases in between. Germline values: CDR1 GTSNPN, CDR2 SVGIG (reference sequence). CDR3 sequence reads: CAWSVNFSEQYF. CDR3 nucleotide sequence: TGTGCCTGGAGTGTAAACTTTTCGGAGCAGTACTTC. The entire variable domain, with the rest obtained from reference TRBV30 and TRBJ2-7, is as follows: SQTIHQWPATLVQPVGSPLSLECTVEGTSNPNLYWYRQAAGRGLQLLFYSVGIGQISSEVPQNLSASRPQDRQFILSSKKLLLSDSGFYLCAWSVNFSEQYFGPGTRLTVT.

V usage is TRBV10-3 and J usage is TRBJ2-7, with D possibly being TRBD2 (5 bases). The CDR3 spans 13 residues. Germline V gene data show CDR1 as ENHRY and CDR2 as SYGVKD. V lost 9 bases and J 0 bases, leaving 12 bases between the germline ends. In DNA, the CDR3 is TGTGCCATACCCCAGCGGAGCTCCTACGAGCAGTACTTC. Protein sequence: CAIPQRSSYEQYF.

This chain links TRBV27 with TRBJ1-5; 8 bases line up with TRBD1. CDR1 and CDR2 from the germline V gene are MNHEY and SMNVEV (reference sequence). V shed 2 bases, J shed 10 bases, and the junction held 10 bases outside the gene matches. The CDR3 covers 15 residues. CDR3 region: CASSLKAAGGSPQHF. The CDR3 coding sequence is TGTGCCAGCAGTTTAAAAGCGGCAGGGGGCTCCCCCCAGCATTTT.

Notes on this clone: A read error may account for a junction end that differs from germline. The chain couples TRBV12-3 or TRBV12-4 to TRBJ1-1, with D maybe TRBD1 (6 bases). CDR3 size: 13 residues. DNA of the CDR3: TGTGCCAGCAGTTTCCGGGACAACCGGGAGGGGGTCTTT. It codes for CASSFRDNREGVF.

The chain joins TRBV28 to TRBJ2-7, with TRBD1 matching over 8 bases. After removal of 3 bases from V and 7 bases from J, the junction contained 11 bases not matched to a gene. CDR3 length: 15 residues. Germline V lookup: CDR1 MDHEN, CDR2 SYDVKM. The CDR3 here is CASSFWAGGSWEQYF. The CDR3 DNA reads TGTGCCAGCAGTTTTTGGGCAGGGGGCAGTTGGGAGCAGTACTTC.

The chain couples TRBV5-1 to TRBJ1-6; tentatively, D is TRBD1 (5 bases). Looked up from germline, CDR1 is SGHRS and CDR2 is YFSETQ. The CDR3 contains 15 residues. Trimming took off 2 bases at V and 4 bases at J, with 10 bases between the two ends. CDR3 coding DNA: TGCGCCAGCAGCTTTTCAGGGTTTTATAATTCACCCCTCCACTTT. Residues: CASSFSGFYNSPLHF.

V gene TRBV10-2 combines with J gene TRBJ1-4, with 11 bases lining up with TRBD1. The length of the CDR3 is 14 residues. Germline V gene lookup returns CDR1 WSHSY and CDR2 SAAADI. With V trimmed by 4 bases and J by 8 bases, 3 bases remained unmatched. The CDR3 sequence is CASSGTGGDEKLFF. The CDR3 DNA follows: TGCGCCAGCAGTGGGACAGGGGGCGACGAAAAACTGTTTTTT.

The gene calls are TRBV10-3 and TRBJ1-5, with 11 bases matching TRBD1. The CDR3 runs to 15 residues. CDR1 and CDR2 from the germline V gene are ENHRY and SYGVKD. V shed 3 bases and J 5 bases; nucleotides not matched to a gene: 3. The CDR3 sequence is CAISDGDRGYQPQHF. The CDR3 DNA follows: TGTGCCATCAGTGATGGGGACAGGGGGTATCAGCCCCAGCATTTT.

This sequence joins TRBV12-5 and TRBJ2-2, with TRBD1 matching over 7 bases. The germline V gene encodes CDR1 LGHNT and CDR2 FRNRAP. The CDR3 contains 16 residues. Trimming took 4 bases from V and 4 from J; bases not matched to a gene: 9. CDR3 nucleotide sequence: TGTGCTAGTGGTTGGGGGACAGATAAACCCACCGGGGAGCTGTTTTTT. This encodes CASGWGTDKPTGELFF.

This clone came up once. The rearrangement links TRBV19 to TRBJ2-7; D remains ambiguous. Trimming left V 4 bases short and J 2 bases short, with 12 bases between. This CDR3 is built from 14 residues. Germline V CDR1 and CDR2: LNHDA, SQIVND (reference sequence). The CDR3 region is CASSNTIATYEQYF. DNA of the CDR3: TGTGCCAGTAGTAATACGATTGCTACCTACGAGCAGTACTTC.

CDR3 bases: TGTGCCAGCAGTTTCTCCCGCCCCCAGACAGGGGAGGAACTCGAGCAGTACTTC. Translated: CASSFSRPQTGEELEQYF. The chain links TRBV28 to TRBJ2-7; 8 nucleotides match TRBD1. Per the germline V gene, CDR1 is MDHEN and CDR2 is SYDVKM. After removal of 3 bases from V and 6 bases from J, the junction contained 19 bases not matched to a gene. This CDR3 has 18 amino acids.

This chain links TRBV28 with TRBJ2-1; D is perhaps TRBD2 (6 bases). The V gene lost 4 bases and the J gene lost 2 bases, with 12 bases spanning the gap. Per the germline V gene, CDR1 is MDHEN and CDR2 is SYDVKM. The CDR3 extends over 15 amino acids. The CDR3 region has the DNA TGTGCCAGCAGTTCGACTAGTCCAACCTACAATGAGCAGTTCTTC. Protein sequence: CASSSTSPTYNEQFF.

Points on this clone: One end of the junction varies from germline; a read error may be responsible. The chain is built from TRBV4-3 and TRBJ1-4, with D hard to call. Per the germline V gene, CDR1 is LGHNA and CDR2 is YSLEER. CDR3 size: 15 residues. DNA for the CDR3: TGCGCCAGCAGACAAGACCTACTGCGGAATGAAAAACTGTTTTTT. Translated, it gives CASRQDLLRNEKLFF.

This chain links TRBV7-8 with TRBJ2-7; 10 nucleotides align to TRBD2. Germline CDR1 SGHVS, CDR2 FQNEAQ. Trimming took 0 bases from V and 4 from J; bases not matched to a gene: 3. This CDR3 has 15 residues. The CDR3 region has the DNA TGTGCCAGCAGCTTAGCGGCTAGCGGGAGTTACGAGCAGTACTTC. This translates into CASSLAASGSYEQYF.

The V call is TRBV7-2, the J call TRBJ1-2; D is perhaps TRBD1 (5 bases). Germline V gene data show CDR1 as SGHTA and CDR2 as FQGNSA. CDR3 size: 13 residues. V was trimmed by 4 bases and J by 7 bases, leaving 13 bases between them. The CDR3 region is CASSSQGSGGYTF. The DNA of the CDR3 is TGTGCCAGCAGCTCCCAGGGTAGTGGTGGCTACACCTTC. The whole variable domain, filled in from reference TRBV7-2 and TRBJ1-2, reads GAGVSQSPSNKVTEKGKDVELRCDPISGHTALYWYRQSLGQGLEFLIYFQGNSAPDKSGLPSDRFSAERTGGSVSTLTIQRTQQEDSAVYLCASSSQGSGGYTFGSGTRLTVV.

The V call is TRBV19, the J call TRBJ1-5; D is perhaps TRBD1 (5 bases). CDR3 length: 15 residues. Germline assignment: CDR1 LNHDA and CDR2 SQIVND (reference sequence). V was shortened by 5 bases and J by 4 bases, with 15 bases between the two germline ends. This CDR3 reads CASSGPGRGNQPQHF. As DNA, the CDR3 is TGTGCCAGTAGTGGGCCAGGGCGGGGGAATCAGCCCCAGCATTTT. Filled out from reference TRBV19 and TRBJ1-5, the complete variable domain reads DGGITQSPKYLFRKEGQNVTLSCEQNLNHDAMYWYRQDPGQGLRLIYYSQIVNDFQKGDIAEGYSVSREKKESFPLTVTSAQKNPTAFYLCASSGPGRGNQPQHFGDGTRLSIL.

The genes are TRBV3-1 (or the pseudogene TRBV3-2) and TRBJ2-5, with 7 nucleotides matching TRBD2. V was pared by 0 bases and J by 1 base, with 8 bases of the junction left unmatched. Germline lookup yields CDR1 LGHDT and CDR2 YNNKEL (reference sequence). The CDR3 has 17 residues. The DNA for the CDR3 is TGTGCCAGCAGCCAAGAGTGGGCTAGCGGAGGCCAAGAGACCCAGTACTTC. This translates into CASSQEWASGGQETQYF.